In its sample, the clone carrying this T cell receptor beta chain was seen once. Using its own MiXCR run on the RT-PCR reads, TCRdb lists one record per CDR3 protein. The table shows about 700,000 distinct CDR3 sequences, with 14% occurring only once. Per germline, CDR1 MNHNY and CDR2 SVGAGI (reference sequence). Deletions cut 3 bases from V and 3 bases from J, with 14 bases between. The CDR3 consists of 15 residues. This rearrangement joins TRBV6-6 to TRBJ1-1; D ambiguous. Sequences were obtained from memory CD4+ T cells from blood. The TCR was taken from a female donor in good health, serving as a healthy control. CDR3 in DNA: TGTGCCAGCAGTTATGGGTCCAGCTACGACACTGAAGCTTTCTTT. Amino acids: CASSYGSSYDTEAFF.